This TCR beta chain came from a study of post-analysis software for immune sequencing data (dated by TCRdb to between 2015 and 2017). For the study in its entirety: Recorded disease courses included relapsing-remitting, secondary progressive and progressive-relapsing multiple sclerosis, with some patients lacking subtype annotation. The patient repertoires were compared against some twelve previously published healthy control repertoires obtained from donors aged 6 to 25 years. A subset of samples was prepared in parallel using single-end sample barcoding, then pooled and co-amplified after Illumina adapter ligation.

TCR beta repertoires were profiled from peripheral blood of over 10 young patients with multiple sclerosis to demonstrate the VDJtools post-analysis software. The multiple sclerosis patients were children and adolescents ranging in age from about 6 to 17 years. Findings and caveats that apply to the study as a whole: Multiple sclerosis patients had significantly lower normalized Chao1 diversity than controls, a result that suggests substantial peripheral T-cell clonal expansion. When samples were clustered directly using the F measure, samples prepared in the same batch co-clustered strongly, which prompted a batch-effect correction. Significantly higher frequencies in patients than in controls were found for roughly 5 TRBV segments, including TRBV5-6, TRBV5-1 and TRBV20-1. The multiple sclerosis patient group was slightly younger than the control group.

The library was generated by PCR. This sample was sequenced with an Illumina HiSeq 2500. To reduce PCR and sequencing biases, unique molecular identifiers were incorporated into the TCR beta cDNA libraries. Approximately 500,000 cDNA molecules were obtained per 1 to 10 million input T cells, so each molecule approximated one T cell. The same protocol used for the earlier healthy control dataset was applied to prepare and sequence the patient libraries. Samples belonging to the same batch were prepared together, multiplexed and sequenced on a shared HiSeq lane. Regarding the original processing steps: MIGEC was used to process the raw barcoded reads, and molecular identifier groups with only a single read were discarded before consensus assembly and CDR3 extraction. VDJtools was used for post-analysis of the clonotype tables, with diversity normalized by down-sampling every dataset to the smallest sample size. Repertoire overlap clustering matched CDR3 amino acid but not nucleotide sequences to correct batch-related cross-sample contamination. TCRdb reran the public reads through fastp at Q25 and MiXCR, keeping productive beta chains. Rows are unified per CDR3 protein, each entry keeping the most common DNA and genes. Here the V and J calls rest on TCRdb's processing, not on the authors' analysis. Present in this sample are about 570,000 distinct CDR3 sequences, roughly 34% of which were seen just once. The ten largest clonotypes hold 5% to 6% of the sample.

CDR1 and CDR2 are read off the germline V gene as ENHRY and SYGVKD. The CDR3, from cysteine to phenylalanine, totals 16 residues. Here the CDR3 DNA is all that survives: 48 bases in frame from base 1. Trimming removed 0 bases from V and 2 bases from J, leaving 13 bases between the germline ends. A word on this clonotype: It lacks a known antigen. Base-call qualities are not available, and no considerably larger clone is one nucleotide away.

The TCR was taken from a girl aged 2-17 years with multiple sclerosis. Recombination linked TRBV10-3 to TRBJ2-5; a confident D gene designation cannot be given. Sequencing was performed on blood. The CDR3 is CAISESLTQQQETQYF. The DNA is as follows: TGTGCCATCAGTGAGTCGTTAACTCAGCAACAAGAGACCCAGTACTTC.